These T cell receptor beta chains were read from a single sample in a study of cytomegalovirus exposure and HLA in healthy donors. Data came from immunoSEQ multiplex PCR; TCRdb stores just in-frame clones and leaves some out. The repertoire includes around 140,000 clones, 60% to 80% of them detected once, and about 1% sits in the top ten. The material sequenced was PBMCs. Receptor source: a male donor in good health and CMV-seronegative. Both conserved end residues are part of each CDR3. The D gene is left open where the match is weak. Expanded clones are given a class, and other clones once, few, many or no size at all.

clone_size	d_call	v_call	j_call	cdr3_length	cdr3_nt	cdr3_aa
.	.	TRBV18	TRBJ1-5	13	TGTGCCAGCTCACCATCTAATGATCAGCCCCAGCATTTT	CASSPSNDQPQHF
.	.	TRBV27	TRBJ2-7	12	TGTGCCAGCAGTTTCACAGGTCTCGAGCAGTACTTC	CASSFTGLEQYF
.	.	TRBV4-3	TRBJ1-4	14	TGCGCCAGCAGCCAAGGGGGGGAGGGTGAAAAACTGTTTTTT	CASSQGGEGEKLFF
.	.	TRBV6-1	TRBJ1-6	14	TGTGCCAGCAGTGAGCAGGGTAGTCATTCACCCCTCCACTTT	CASSEQGSHSPLHF
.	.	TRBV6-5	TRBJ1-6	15	TGTGCCAGCAGTTCCGGGACACCGCGAAATTCACCCCTCCACTTT	CASSSGTPRNSPLHF
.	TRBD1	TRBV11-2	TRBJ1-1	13	TGTGCCAGCAGCTCGCAGGGGGAGACTGAAGCTTTCTTT	CASSSQGETEAFF
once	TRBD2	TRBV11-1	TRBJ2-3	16	TGTGCCAGCAGCCGACTTGGACTAGCGGAGAGGGATACGCAGTATTTT	CASSRLGLAERDTQYF
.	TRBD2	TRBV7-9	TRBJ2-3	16	TGTGCCAGCAGCGGGGGACTAGCGGGGGTCACAGATACGCAGTATTTT	CASSGGLAGVTDTQYF
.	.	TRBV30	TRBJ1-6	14	TGTGCCTGGAGCCGCGGCCAGCCTAATTCACCCCTCCACTTT	CAWSRGQPNSPLHF
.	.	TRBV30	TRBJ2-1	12	TGTGCCTGGACTAACTCCTACAATGAGCAGTTCTTC	CAWTNSYNEQFF
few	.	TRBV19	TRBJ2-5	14	TGTGCCAGTAGTATGGCGGGGCCTCGGGAGACCCAGTACTTC	CASSMAGPRETQYF
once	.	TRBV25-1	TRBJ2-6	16	TGTGCCAGCAGTGAATGGGGAGTCTCTGGGGCCAACGTCCTGACTTTC	CASSEWGVSGANVLTF
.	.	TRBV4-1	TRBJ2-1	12	TGCGCCAGCAGCCAAGGCGCTCGTGAGCAGTTCTTC	CASSQGAREQFF
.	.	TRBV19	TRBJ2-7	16	TGTGGCAGTAGTATAGGTTACCCGCCAGGGGGGTACGAGCAGTACTTC	CGSSIGYPPGGYEQYF
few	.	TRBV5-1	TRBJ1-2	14	TGCGCCAGCAGCTTTGGAGCTACTAACTATGGCTACACCTTC	CASSFGATNYGYTF
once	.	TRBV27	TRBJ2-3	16	TGTGCCAGCAGTTTTTCGGGGATAAGGAGCACAGATACGCAGTATTTT	CASSFSGIRSTDTQYF
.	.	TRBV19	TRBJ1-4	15	TGTGCCAGTAGTATTGGTGCGGGGGCGAGCGAAAAACTGTTTTTT	CASSIGAGASEKLFF
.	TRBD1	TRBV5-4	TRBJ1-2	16	TGTGCCAGCAGCTCCGCGACAGGGATCGCTAACTATGGCTACACCTTC	CASSSATGIANYGYTF
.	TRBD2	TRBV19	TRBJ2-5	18	TGTGCCAGTAGTGCCGCCGGGACTAGCGGGGGGGCCGGGGAGACCCAGTACTTC	CASSAAGTSGGAGETQYF
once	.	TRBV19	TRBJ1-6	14	TGTGCCAGTAGTGTACAGGGTGAGGTTTCACCCCTCCACTTT	CASSVQGEVSPLHF
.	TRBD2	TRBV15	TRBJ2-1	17	TGTGCCACCAGCAGAGGACTAGCGGGGAACTCCTACAATGAGCAGTTCTTC	CATSRGLAGNSYNEQFF
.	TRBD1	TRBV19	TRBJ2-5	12	TGTGCCAGTAGAGACAGGGGACAGACCCAGTACTTC	CASRDRGQTQYF
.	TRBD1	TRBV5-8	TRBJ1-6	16	TGCGCCAGCAGCCAAGATTCAGGGACAGGGGGGTCACCCCTCCACTTT	CASSQDSGTGGSPLHF
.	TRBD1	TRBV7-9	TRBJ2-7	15	TGTGCCAGCAGTACGCCGGACAGGGGGTACTACGAGCAGTACTTC	CASSTPDRGYYEQYF
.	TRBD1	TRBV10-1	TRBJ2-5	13	TGCGCCAGCAGGGACAGGGGTGAAGAGACCCAGTACTTC	CASRDRGEETQYF
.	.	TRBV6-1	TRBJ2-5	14	TGTGCCAGCAGTGGAGGAGGGACTCAAGAGACCCAGTACTTC	CASSGGGTQETQYF
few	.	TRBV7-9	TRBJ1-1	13	TGTGCCAGCAGCTCGATCGGGGGGACTGAAGCTTTCTTT	CASSSIGGTEAFF
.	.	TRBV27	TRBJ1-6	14	TGTGCCAGCAGGCTGACAGGACAAAATTCACCCCTCCACTTT	CASRLTGQNSPLHF
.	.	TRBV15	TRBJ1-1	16	TGTGCCACCAGCAGAGACAGGGCCCGTTTGTTAACTGAAGCTTTCTTT	CATSRDRARLLTEAFF
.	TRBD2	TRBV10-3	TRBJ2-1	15	TGTGCCATCAGTGATGTTAGCGGGGGGGCCGGTGAGCAGTTCTTC	CAISDVSGGAGEQFF
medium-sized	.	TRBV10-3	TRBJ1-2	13	TGTGCCATCACCGCACAGGGAAACTATGGCTACACCTTC	CAITAQGNYGYTF
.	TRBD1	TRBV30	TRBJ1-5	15	TGTGCCTGGAGTGGGGGGACAGCCTCTCGGCAGCCCCAGCATTTT	CAWSGGTASRQPQHF
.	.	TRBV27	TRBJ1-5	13	TGTGCCAGCTCTACAGGGATTAATCAGCCCCAGCATTTT	CASSTGINQPQHF
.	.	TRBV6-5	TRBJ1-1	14	TGTGCCAGCAGCCCCCCCGGGCGGGACACTGAAGCTTTCTTT	CASSPPGRDTEAFF
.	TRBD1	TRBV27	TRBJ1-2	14	TGTGCCAGCAGTTTATCCCGGGACAGCTATGGCTACACCTTC	CASSLSRDSYGYTF
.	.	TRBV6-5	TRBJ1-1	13	TGTGCCAGCAGGCGACAGGAGAACACTGAAGCTTTCTTT	CASRRQENTEAFF
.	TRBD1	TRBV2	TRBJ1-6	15	TGTGCCAGCAGTGGGACAGGGGGTCTGAATTCACCCCTCCACTTT	CASSGTGGLNSPLHF
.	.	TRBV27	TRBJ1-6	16	TGTGCCAGCAGTTTACGGGGTTCATCCTATAATTCACCCCTCCACTTT	CASSLRGSSYNSPLHF
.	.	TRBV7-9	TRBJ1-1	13	TGTGCCAGCAGCTTAAGGGGGAGCGCTGAAGCTTTCTTT	CASSLRGSAEAFF
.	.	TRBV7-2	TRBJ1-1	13	TGTGCCAGCAGCTCCCGGCGGGACACTGAAGCTTTCTTT	CASSSRRDTEAFF
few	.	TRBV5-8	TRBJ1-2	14	TGTGCCAGCAGCCGGGAGCTATGGGGTGATGGCTACACCTTC	CASSRELWGDGYTF
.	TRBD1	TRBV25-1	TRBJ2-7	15	TGTGCCAGCAGTGTAGGGGACAGGCGGACCTACGAGCAGTACTTC	CASSVGDRRTYEQYF
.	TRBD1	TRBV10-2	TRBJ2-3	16	TGCGCCACTTCATTTTTCCGGGACAGCACGACAGATACGCAGTATTTT	CATSFFRDSTTDTQYF
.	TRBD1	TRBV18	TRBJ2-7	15	TGTGCCAGCTCACCTACCTTGGGACAGATCTACGAGCAGTACTTC	CASSPTLGQIYEQYF
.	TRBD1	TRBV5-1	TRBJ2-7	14	TGCGCCAGCAGCTTGCAGGGGGCCTCCTACGAGCAGTACTTC	CASSLQGASYEQYF
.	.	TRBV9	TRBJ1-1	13	TGTGCCAGCAGCGTAGACAGCCTCGCTGAAGCTTTCTTT	CASSVDSLAEAFF
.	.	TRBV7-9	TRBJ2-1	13	TGTGCCAGCAGCCCCTTACTAGCCAATGAGCAGTTCTTC	CASSPLLANEQFF
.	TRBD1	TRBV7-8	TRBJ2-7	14	TGTGCCAGCAGCTCTGGACAGGGAACCTACGAGCAGTACTTC	CASSSGQGTYEQYF
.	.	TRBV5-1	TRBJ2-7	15	TGCGCCAGCAGCCCATTTGGAGACAGGTCCTACGAGCAGTACTTC	CASSPFGDRSYEQYF
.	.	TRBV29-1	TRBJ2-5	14	TGCAGCGTTGAGGATGATGAGGTTGGGGAGACCCAGTACTTC	CSVEDDEVGETQYF
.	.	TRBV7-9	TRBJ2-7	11	TGTGCCAGCAGCTCCGTAGTGGAGCAGTACTTC	CASSSVVEQYF
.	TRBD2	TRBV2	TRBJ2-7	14	TGTGCCAGCAGTGACGGACTAGGTACCTACGAGCAGTACTTC	CASSDGLGTYEQYF
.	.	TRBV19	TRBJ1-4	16	TGTGCCAGTGCCAACAGGGTGGGGGCAACTAATGAAAAACTGTTTTTT	CASANRVGATNEKLFF
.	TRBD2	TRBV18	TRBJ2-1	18	TGTGCCAGCTCACCGAATTCAGCGGGGGGAGACTCCTACAATGAGCAGTTCTTC	CASSPNSAGGDSYNEQFF